What follows describes a single T cell receptor beta chain. Antigen: not known. Built from TCR beta cDNA, the libraries had unique molecular identifiers in them. T cells numbering about 0.9 to 11 million gave rise to 400,000 to 550,000 cDNA molecules. Via MiXCR, TCRdb re-called the PCR reads, giving one row per CDR3 protein. The sample lists about 500,000 distinct CDR3 sequences, nearly 45% occurring once. CDR3 size: 17 residues. Trimming shortened V by 3 bases and J by 0 bases, and 15 bases separated the two germline ends. Germline V CDR1 and CDR2: LGHNT, FRNRAP. This specimen belongs to a study of post-analysis software for immune sequencing data. General study results and limits: With TRBV5-6, TRBV5-1 and TRBV20-1 included, about five TRBV segments were more frequent in patients than in controls. Significantly lower normalized Chao1 diversity was found in patients with multiple sclerosis relative to controls.

The sequenced material came from blood. This clonotype originated in a girl between 5 and 17 years old with multiple sclerosis. This chain links TRBV12-5 with TRBJ2-1; D remains unclear. The CDR3, as DNA: TGTGCTAGTGGTTTTTACCCTAGGGCGAGCTCCTACAATGAGCAGTTCTTC. The encoded protein is CASGFYPRASSYNEQFF.